A single sample is the source of the 25 T cell receptor beta chains below, sequenced in a study of blood T cell repertoires in COVID-19. Profiling relied on immunoSEQ multiplex PCR, and the TCRdb table lists in-frame clones only, not all of them. Here the sample spans 150,000 to 200,000 clones, 85% to 90% being singletons. The sample consisted of peripheral blood. These TCRs come from a man between 45 and 60 years old with active or convalescent COVID-19.

The rearrangement uses TRBV9 and TRBJ2-1; 9 bases align to TRBD2. CDR1 is SGDLS and CDR2 is YYNGEE in the germline V gene. This CDR3 has 18 amino acids. J was trimmed by 4 bases and V by 3 bases; bases with no gene match: 14. The CDR3 region is CASSDPLAGMGSYNEQFF. The CDR3 bases are TGTGCCAGCAGCGACCCACTAGCGGGTATGGGCAGTTACAATGAGCAGTTCTTC.

The V gene is TRBV7-2, the J gene TRBJ2-7, with 7 nucleotides matching TRBD1. Germline CDR1 and CDR2: SGHTA and FQGNSA. The ends lost 1 base at V and 4 bases at J; junction bases unmatched: 4. The length of the CDR3 is 14 residues. CDR3 region: CASSLGKGAYEQYF. The CDR3, as DNA: TGTGCCAGCAGCTTAGGAAAGGGGGCTTACGAGCAGTACTTC.

The chain joins TRBV5-1 to TRBJ2-1, with TRBD2 identical over 12 bases. With V trimmed by 4 bases and J by 3 bases, 2 bases remained unmatched. This CDR3 contains 15 residues. Germline assignment: CDR1 SGHRS and CDR2 YFSETQ. This chain's CDR3 is CASSPGLAGYNEQFF. The CDR3 nucleotides read TGCGCCAGCAGCCCGGGACTAGCGGGCTACAATGAGCAGTTCTTC.

This rearrangement joins TRBV9 to TRBJ1-5; 7 bases agree with TRBD1. The CDR3 contains 15 residues. Germline V gives CDR1 SGDLS, CDR2 YYNGEE. V shed 4 bases and J 2 bases; nucleotides not matched to a gene: 6. In DNA form, the CDR3 reads TGTGCCAGCAGCAGAACAGGGGAAGGCAATCAGCCCCAGCATTTT. It encodes CASSRTGEGNQPQHF.

A single count supports this clone. The chain combines TRBV7-2 with TRBJ2-1, with TRBD2 identical over 7 bases. Germline values: CDR1 SGHTA, CDR2 FQGNSA. The CDR3 runs 14 residues. V shed 4 bases, J shed 4 bases, and the junction held 4 bases outside the gene matches. DNA for the CDR3: TGTGCCAGCAGCTCCCTCGGGGGGTACAATGAGCAGTTCTTC. This gives the protein CASSSLGGYNEQFF. Full variable domain (missing parts from reference TRBV7-2 and TRBJ2-1): GAGVSQSPSNKVTEKGKDVELRCDPISGHTALYWYRQSLGQGLEFLIYFQGNSAPDKSGLPSDRFSAERTGGSVSTLTIQRTQQEDSAVYLCASSSLGGYNEQFFGPGTRLTVL.

V usage is TRBV27 and J usage is TRBJ2-1; 10 positions match TRBD2. From germline, CDR1 is MNHEY and CDR2 SMNVEV (reference sequence). This CDR3 is 16 amino acids long. V lost 6 bases, J lost 12 bases, and 17 bases stayed unmatched. The CDR3: CASRQSSGGYNEWQFF. The CDR3 DNA is TGTGCCAGCAGGCAATCTAGCGGGGGCTACAATGAGTGGCAGTTCTTC.

This clone was seen a single time. The chain carries TRBV6-2 or TRBV6-3 and TRBJ1-1; TRBD1 might be the D (5 bases). There are 15 residues in the CDR3. V shed 2 bases and J shed 1 base, with 11 bases lying between them. CDR1 MNHEY and CDR2 SVGEGT come from the germline V gene. The CDR3 region is CASSYTNTGNTEAFF. As DNA, the CDR3 is TGTGCCAGCAGTTACACCAATACAGGGAACACTGAAGCTTTCTTT.

This sequence joins TRBV6-2 or TRBV6-3 and TRBJ1-2; D is unclear. The CDR3 sequence is 15 residues long. The germline CDR1 and CDR2 sequences are MNHEY and SVGEGT. Trimming removed 0 bases from V and 8 bases from J, with 16 bases in between. CDR3 amino acids: CASSYSGGSPMGYTF. Written as DNA, the CDR3 is TGTGCCAGCAGTTACTCGGGCGGGTCGCCAATGGGCTACACCTTC.

CDR3 amino acids: CASSSGTSPNNEQFF. CDR3 coding DNA: TGTGCCAGCAGTTCCGGGACTAGCCCAAACAATGAGCAGTTCTTC. The V gene is TRBV2, the J gene TRBJ2-1; 9 positions match TRBD2. CDR1 and CDR2 from the germline V gene are SNHLY and FYNNEI. V was pared by 5 bases and J by 5 bases, with 7 bases of the junction left unmatched. The CDR3 extends over 15 amino acids.

The chain couples TRBV5-5 to TRBJ2-1, with D possibly TRBD1 on 6 matching bases. The CDR3 runs to 15 residues. The germline V gene encodes CDR1 SGHKS and CDR2 YYEKEE (reference sequence). V was shortened by 6 bases and J by 2 bases, with 15 bases between the two germline ends. The CDR3 here is CASNRIGGPYNEQFF. CDR3 sequence (DNA): TGTGCCAGCAACAGGATAGGGGGTCCCTACAATGAGCAGTTCTTC.

J is TRBJ1-1 and V is TRBV14; D may be TRBD1 (5 bases). From germline, CDR1 is SGHDN and CDR2 FVKESK. This CDR3 is 18 amino acids long. V was cut by 0 bases and J by 2 bases, with 19 bases left in between. Here the CDR3 reads CASSQDQLGTTINTEAFF. CDR3 DNA sequence: TGTGCCAGCAGCCAAGATCAACTGGGGACTACCATAAACACTGAAGCTTTCTTT.

The chain links TRBV7-2 to TRBJ2-5; D possibly corresponds to TRBD2 (7 bases). The CDR3 has 15 residues. Trimming stripped 7 bases from V and 4 bases from J, with 19 bases between. The germline V gene has CDR1 SGHTA and CDR2 FQGNSA. CDR3 region: CASTRGGGSRETQYF. CDR3 coding DNA: TGTGCCAGCACTCGAGGGGGGGGGAGTAGAGAGACCCAGTACTTC.

The chain has TRBV5-1 and TRBJ1-3; D is undetermined. CDR1 and CDR2 from the germline V gene are SGHRS and YFSETQ. CDR3 size: 15 residues. V shed 1 base and J shed 4 bases, with 12 bases lying between them. The CDR3 protein is CASSLSGAGGNTIYF. The CDR3 DNA reads TGCGCCAGCAGCTTGTCTGGCGCCGGGGGAAACACCATATATTTT.

The rearrangement links TRBV6-1 to TRBJ2-7, with 8 bases that match TRBD1. There are 19 residues in the CDR3. Germline assignment: CDR1 MNHNS and CDR2 SASEGT. V lost 3 bases and J lost 0; bases outside the gene matches: 16. The CDR3 sequence is CASSESRPGGAPSSYEQYF. In DNA form, the CDR3 reads TGTGCCAGCAGTGAGTCCCGGCCAGGGGGCGCCCCGAGCTCCTACGAGCAGTACTTC.

The chain couples TRBV30 to TRBJ1-5, with 7 nucleotides matching TRBD1. This CDR3 spans 15 amino acids. V trimming: 1 base; J trimming: 4 bases; junction bases outside the gene matches: 7. Germline CDR1 and CDR2: GTSNPN and SVGIG (reference sequence). The CDR3 sequence is CAWSGPGQRNQPQHF. The CDR3 DNA sequence: TGTGCCTGGAGTGGACCGGGACAGAGAAATCAGCCCCAGCATTTT.

The rearrangement links TRBV4-2 to TRBJ2-1; perhaps TRBD1 as D (6 bases). Germline-derived CDR1 and CDR2 are LGHNA and YNFKEQ. This CDR3 has 14 amino acids. V lost 1 base and J lost 3, with 7 bases in between. The CDR3 bases are TGTGCCAGCAGCCAAGTGGGACACTACAATGAGCAGTTCTTC. This gives the protein CASSQVGHYNEQFF.

This clone was observed a few times. The chain joins TRBV15 to TRBJ1-1, with D unresolved. V lost 3 bases, J lost 0 bases, and 5 bases lay in between. CDR3 length: 13 amino acids. Germline CDR1 is LNHNV and CDR2 is YYDKDF (reference sequence). In nucleotides, the CDR3 is TGTGCCACCAGCAGGCCAGTGAACACTGAAGCTTTCTTT. As protein: CATSRPVNTEAFF.

This clone was detected only once. The CDR3 protein is CASSIHSYNEQFF. CDR3 bases: TGTGCCAGCAGTATACATTCCTACAATGAGCAGTTCTTC. The J gene is TRBJ2-1, the V gene TRBV27; D gene ambiguous. V was shortened by 5 bases and J by 1 base, with 6 bases between the two germline ends. The CDR3 loop spans 13 amino acids. Germline lookup yields CDR1 MNHEY and CDR2 SMNVEV (reference sequence).

This sequence joins TRBV18 and TRBJ1-5; TRBD1 aligns across 7 bases. Germline CDR1 reads KGHSH; CDR2 reads LQKENI. The CDR3 loop spans 15 amino acids. J was trimmed by 1 base and V by 6 bases; bases with no gene match: 6. The CDR3 DNA follows: TGTGCCAGCTCTCAGGACAGGTCAAGCAATCAGCCCCAGCATTTT. Amino acid sequence: CASSQDRSSNQPQHF.

As for this clone: Sequence at one end of the junction differs from germline and may be a read error. The chain has TRBV7-7 and TRBJ2-1; 8 bases align to TRBD2. The length of the CDR3 is 16 residues. Per the germline V gene, CDR1 is SSHAT and CDR2 is FNYEAQ (reference sequence). Written as DNA, the CDR3 is TGTGCTAGCAGCCTCGGGGGGGGAGGGTCCTACAATGAGCAGTTCTTC. The encoded protein is CASSLGGGGSYNEQFF.

The genes are TRBV5-1 and TRBJ2-1; 8 bases are a match to TRBD2. The trim removed 0 bases at V and 0 bases at J, leaving 2 bases unmatched. Germline V gene lookup returns CDR1 SGHRS and CDR2 YFSETQ. The CDR3 covers 16 residues. CDR3 sequence: CASSLVAGGSYNEQFF. CDR3 DNA: TGCGCCAGCAGCTTGGTTGCGGGGGGCTCCTACAATGAGCAGTTCTTC.

The chain uses TRBV28 and TRBJ1-2; the match to TRBD1 covers 7 bases. The ends lost 8 bases at V and 4 bases at J; junction bases unmatched: 10. In germline, CDR1 is MDHEN, CDR2 SYDVKM. CDR3 size: 14 residues. As DNA, the CDR3 is TGTGCCAGCGTTACTGGGACAGTCGGCTATGGCTACACCTTC. It encodes CASVTGTVGYGYTF.

V and J are TRBV19 and TRBJ2-3; 10 nucleotides match TRBD2. The CDR3 contains 16 residues. In germline, CDR1 is LNHDA, CDR2 SQIVND (reference sequence). Losses at the gene ends were 4 bases for V and 0 bases for J; bases not matched to a gene: 4. The CDR3 reads CASSRTSGASTDTQYF. The DNA for the CDR3 is TGTGCCAGTAGTAGGACTAGCGGAGCGAGCACAGATACGCAGTATTTT.

This clone was detected only once. The chain has TRBV5-6 and TRBJ1-1, with D possibly being TRBD1 (5 bases). CDR3 length: 16 amino acids. Per germline, CDR1 SGHDT and CDR2 YYEEEE. Trimming removed 0 bases at V and 4 bases at J, with 16 bases between. CDR3 sequence: CASSLAVGVSGTEAFF. The CDR3 DNA follows: TGTGCCAGCAGCTTGGCTGTAGGGGTTTCTGGCACTGAAGCTTTCTTT.

Written as DNA, the CDR3 is TGCGCCAGCAGCCAAGGCTTACAGGGCTACACCTTC. Translated: CASSQGLQGYTF. The chain links TRBV4-3 to TRBJ1-2; D unclear. The CDR3 is 12 amino acids. Trimming stripped 1 base from V and 8 bases from J, with 8 bases between. In germline, CDR1 is LGHNA, CDR2 YSLEER.